A selection of T cell receptor beta chains follows, all from one sample in a study of T cell responses to AZD1222 COVID-19 vaccine. The method was immunoSEQ multiplex PCR; TCRdb's version includes in-frame clones alone and lacks a portion of them. The table has tens of thousands of clones, roughly nine tenths seen once. The source was peripheral blood, collected 28 days after the second AZD1222 dose. The receptors come from an adult who received the AZD1222 COVID-19 vaccine. Both conserved end residues are part of each CDR3. The D gene is left open where the match is weak.

d_gene	v_gene	j_gene	CDR3nt	CDR3aa
NA	TRBV3-1/TRBV3-2	TRBJ1-2	TGTGCCAGCAGCCCGAGGGCATTCCCCTATGGCTACACCTTC	CASSPRAFPYGYTF
NA	TRBV27	TRBJ1-2	TGTGCCAGCAGCCACGACACCTACTATGGCTACACCTTC	CASSHDTYYGYTF
NA	TRBV7-6	TRBJ2-5	TGTGCCAGCAGCTTAGATATTGGGGCCCGGAGCGGGGAGACCCAGTACTTC	CASSLDIGARSGETQYF
NA	TRBV30	TRBJ2-5	TGTGCCTGGAATCAGGGCTGGCAGACCCAGTACTTC	CAWNQGWQTQYF
TRBD1	TRBV3-1/TRBV3-2	TRBJ2-3	TGTGCCAGCAGCCCTCTGACAGGGCCCGGGGATACGCAGTATTTT	CASSPLTGPGDTQYF
NA	TRBV18	TRBJ1-3	TGTGCCAGCTCGCCTCCGGGGAGGGTCTCTGGAAACACCATATATTTT	CASSPPGRVSGNTIYF
NA	TRBV6-2/TRBV6-3	TRBJ1-2	TGTGCCAGCAGCCCGGTCGGTGGTGGCTACACCTTC	CASSPVGGGYTF
NA	TRBV5-1	TRBJ2-3	TGCGCCAGCAGCTTGGTGGGACAAATCACAGATACGCAGTATTTT	CASSLVGQITDTQYF
NA	TRBV4-2	TRBJ1-2	TGTGCCAGCAGCCAAGATACGGGGTTGGGCTACACCTTC	CASSQDTGLGYTF
NA	TRBV5-1	TRBJ2-2	TGCGCCAGCAGCCGGACAGCGTCGAACACCGGGGAGCTGTTTTTT	CASSRTASNTGELFF
TRBD1	TRBV6-5	TRBJ2-7	TGTGCCAGCAGTTACGGGCAGGGGGCATCCTACGAGCAGTACTTC	CASSYGQGASYEQYF
NA	TRBV1	TRBJ2-2	TGCACCAGCAGACCCAACACCGGGGAGCTGTTTTTT	CTSRPNTGELFF
NA	TRBV11-1	TRBJ2-5	TGTGCCAGCAACCGCGACATACAAGAGACCCAGTACTTC	CASNRDIQETQYF
NA	TRBV18	TRBJ1-2	TGTGCCAGCTCAAAGAAAACACCCCAGGACTATGGCTACACCTTC	CASSKKTPQDYGYTF
NA	TRBV30	TRBJ1-5	TGTGCCTGGAGTCCAACACCGTACGGGCCCCAGCATTTT	CAWSPTPYGPQHF
NA	TRBV6-5	TRBJ2-5	TGTGCCAGCAGTTACTCAGGGACACCCCAATGGGCCCAGTACTTC	CASSYSGTPQWAQYF
TRBD1	TRBV13	TRBJ1-2	TGTGCCAGCAGCATATCCGGGACAGGGAACTATGGCTACACCTTC	CASSISGTGNYGYTF
NA	TRBV5-6	TRBJ2-7	TGTGCCAGCAGCTCCGGGCCGCTCGAGCAGTACTTC	CASSSGPLEQYF
TRBD1	TRBV19	TRBJ2-7	TGTCCCACTACACGACAGGGGGACTACGAGCAGTACTTC	CPTTRQGDYEQYF
TRBD1	TRBV6-5	TRBJ1-5	TGTGCCAGCGGGGAGGGGGCGAGCAATCAGCCCCAGCATTTT	CASGEGASNQPQHF
TRBD1	TRBV7-3	TRBJ1-1	TGTGCCAGCAGCTTAAGAGGGGGCGGCACTGAAGCTTTCTTT	CASSLRGGGTEAFF
NA	TRBV11-3	TRBJ1-2	TGTGCCAGCACAAATGGACACGGGGAGGGTGACTATGGCTACACCTTC	CASTNGHGEGDYGYTF
TRBD1	TRBV18	TRBJ1-2	TGTGCCAGCTCACCTCGGGCCAGGGGGGACTATGGCTACACCTTC	CASSPRARGDYGYTF
TRBD1	TRBV24-1	TRBJ1-5	TGTGCCACCAGTACAGGGGGCTCCAATCAGCCCCAGCATTTT	CATSTGGSNQPQHF
TRBD1	TRBV14	TRBJ1-5	TGTGCCAGCAGCCCTGGTGCCGGGACAGGGGGAGAGCCCCAGCATTTT	CASSPGAGTGGEPQHF
TRBD1	TRBV7-6	TRBJ1-2	TGTGCCAGCAGCTCCTCCGGGACAGGGTCCCACTACACCTTC	CASSSSGTGSHYTF
TRBD1	TRBV7-6	TRBJ2-2	TGTGCCAGCAGCTGGGGACAGCCCACCAACACCGGGGAGCTGTTTTTT	CASSWGQPTNTGELFF
NA	TRBV3-1/TRBV3-2	TRBJ2-1	TGTGCCAGCAGCCAAGGACTCGGTAGTAGAGAACGGCAGTTCTTC	CASSQGLGSRERQFF
NA	TRBV7-8	TRBJ1-1	TGTGCCAGCAGCCTCGGGAGGGGTGAAGCTTTCTTT	CASSLGRGEAFF
TRBD1	TRBV18	TRBJ2-7	TGTGCCAGCTCACAACGACAGGGGCCCTACGAGCAGTACTTC	CASSQRQGPYEQYF
NA	TRBV24-1	TRBJ2-1	TGTGCCACCAGTGACCCCCTAAGCAGCTCCTACAATGAGCAGTTCTTC	CATSDPLSSSYNEQFF
TRBD1	TRBV27	TRBJ2-3	TGTCCGGGACAGGGGAGTGGAACAGATACGCAGTATTTT	CPGQGSGTDTQYF
NA	TRBV5-1	TRBJ1-1	TGCGCCAGCAGCACCGCCGGGACGCAGAACACTGAAGCTTTCTTT	CASSTAGTQNTEAFF
TRBD2	TRBV27	TRBJ2-3	TGTGCCAGCAGTCCCATGACTAGCCCAGATACGCAGTATTTT	CASSPMTSPDTQYF
NA	TRBV6-5	TRBJ2-3	TGTGCCAGCAGTTCTACAAAATCGGGCCTGTCTACGCAGTATTTT	CASSSTKSGLSTQYF
TRBD1	TRBV7-3	TRBJ1-6	TGTGCCAGCAGCTCAACGGGACAGAGCGGTTCACCCCTCCACTTT	CASSSTGQSGSPLHF
NA	TRBV15	TRBJ2-7	TGTGCCACCAGCAGACCGACTCGGGACACCAGGTACGAGCAGTACTTC	CATSRPTRDTRYEQYF
NA	TRBV4-2	TRBJ1-1	TGTGCCAGCAGCCCGGCTGGGGGGGACACTGAAGCTTTCTTT	CASSPAGGDTEAFF
TRBD1	TRBV7-8	TRBJ2-3	TGTGCCAGCAGCTTCCGGGACAGGGGCACAGATACGCAGTATTTT	CASSFRDRGTDTQYF
TRBD2	TRBV5-1	TRBJ2-1	TGCGCCAGCAGCTTGGCCGGGACTAGCGGGGCGGGGGAGCAGTTCTTC	CASSLAGTSGAGEQFF
NA	TRBV7-3	TRBJ2-3	TGTGCCAGCAGCCCGTCCCTTTCCACAGATACGCAGTATTTT	CASSPSLSTDTQYF